This TCR beta chain was sequenced during a study of T cell responses to AZD1222 COVID-19 vaccine. Study observations and caveats: Mostly white British, mostly female donors; authors suggested clonal diversity may be underestimated. Dominant CD4 TCR responses targeted spike regions 160-218 and 743-854.

With respect to this clone: Its antigen is unidentified.

Data came from immunoSEQ multiplex PCR; TCRdb stores just in-frame clones and leaves some out. The sample lists more than 150,000 clones, more than 85% occurring once. Here the sequenced sample was peripheral blood, taken 28 days after the second AZD1222 dose. The receptor was derived from an adult who received the AZD1222 COVID-19 vaccine.

The CDR3 DNA sequence: TGTGCCAGCAGCTTAGAAGGGAACAGGGGCACAGATACGCAGTATTTT. Amino acid sequence: CASSLEGNRGTDTQYF. The chain recombines TRBV11-3 with TRBJ2-3; possible D gene TRBD1, 6 bases. V was trimmed by 0 bases and J by 1 base, leaving 11 bases between them. The CDR3 is 16 amino acids. In germline, CDR1 is SGHNT, CDR2 YENEEA.